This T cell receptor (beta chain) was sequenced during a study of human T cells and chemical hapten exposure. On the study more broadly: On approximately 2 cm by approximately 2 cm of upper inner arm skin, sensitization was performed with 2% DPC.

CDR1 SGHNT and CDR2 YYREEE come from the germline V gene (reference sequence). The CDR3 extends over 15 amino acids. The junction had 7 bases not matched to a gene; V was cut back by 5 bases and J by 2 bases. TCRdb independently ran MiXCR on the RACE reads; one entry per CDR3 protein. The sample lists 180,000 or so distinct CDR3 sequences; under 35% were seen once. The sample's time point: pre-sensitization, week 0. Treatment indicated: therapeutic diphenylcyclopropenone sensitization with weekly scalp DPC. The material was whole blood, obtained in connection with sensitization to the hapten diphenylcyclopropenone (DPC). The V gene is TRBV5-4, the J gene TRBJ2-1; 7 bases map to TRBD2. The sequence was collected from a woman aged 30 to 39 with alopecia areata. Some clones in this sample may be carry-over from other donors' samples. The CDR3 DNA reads TGTGCCAGCAGTTCGGGGGGATCAGCCTACAATGAGCAGTTCTTC. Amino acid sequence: CASSSGGSAYNEQFF.